The source of this T cell receptor (beta chain) is a study of cytomegalovirus exposure and HLA in healthy donors. Across the study: An analysis done earlier identified 100 million to 140 million unique TCR beta sequences from around 180 million T cells.

The V gene lost 6 bases and the J gene lost 0 bases, with 14 bases spanning the gap. The CDR3 sequence is 15 residues long. In germline, CDR1 is LNHDA, CDR2 SQIVND (reference sequence). Amplification used 60 Vbeta primers and 13 Jbeta primers. Profiled with immunoSEQ multiplex PCR; TCRdb holds only in-frame clones, not every one. The sample has around 210,000 clones; over 75% are singletons. The donors, nominally healthy at sampling, likely had unrecorded immune exposures. For this clone: Antigen specificity is unknown.

General study findings and limits: Further analysis was carried out later, and it showed several of the most significant clusters appearing linked to common viral pathogens. Of the V segments, some could not be distinguished, including TRBV6-2 and TRBV6-3, and were excluded.

The clonotype comes from a boy aged 10-17 years in good health and CMV-seronegative. The chain couples TRBV19 to TRBJ1-1; D remains unclear. The sequenced sample was PBMCs. CDR3 amino acids: CASRVNGALNTEAFF. The CDR3 DNA follows: TGTGCCAGTAGGGTGAACGGTGCGCTGAACACTGAAGCTTTCTTT.